This TCR beta chain was observed in a study of Ad26.COV2.S vaccination and SARS-CoV-2 variants. Across the study: The donor belonged to the COV1001 Ad26.COV2.S trial arm.

Findings and limits, study-wide: Those who received vaccine or placebo ended up with similar non-spike TCR breadth.

TCRdb's copy holds only in-frame clones and misses some; the assay was immunoSEQ multiplex PCR. This sample has some 320,000 clones; 86% occur once, and the top ten carry around 1.9%. Treatment of the sample: roughly 18 received Ad26.COV2.S at low or high dose, single or two shots; five or six received placebo; per-sample allocation not given. Collection of the samples took place on day 63 after the first injection of vaccine or placebo. This clone was detected once. The target antigen is unknown. V lost 5 bases and J lost 3, with 15 bases in between. The CDR3 length is 15 residues. The germline CDR1 and CDR2 sequences are MNHEY and SVGAGI.

The chain recombines TRBV6-5 with TRBJ2-3; D is tentatively TRBD1 or TRBD2 (5 bases each). The TCR was taken from a person between 18 and 60 years old who received the Ad26.COV2.S COVID-19 vaccine or a placebo. This material consisted of peripheral blood, taken in a trial of Ad26.COV2.S vaccine versus placebo. Here the CDR3 reads CASSQGRRGTDTQYF. CDR3 DNA: TGTGCCAGCAGTCAGGGTAGACGGGGAACAGATACGCAGTATTTT.